The 8 T cell receptor beta chains listed next were all sequenced from one sample in a study of blood T cell repertoires in COVID-19 (dated by TCRdb to the early 2020s). Preparation of the library involved the immunoSEQ multiplex PCR assay. This immuneACCESS table, as held by TCRdb, lists in-frame sequences with V and J called but not all clones. Of the missing ones, under half trace to an unresolved V gene in checked studies; the others have no known cause. This sample lists 95,000 to 150,000 clones; about 82% were detected once. Of the sample, roughly 17% falls within the top ten clones. Sequenced sample: peripheral blood. These receptor sequences come from a man aged 55 to 70 with active or convalescent COVID-19.

V is TRBV5-4 and J is TRBJ1-3, with 9 bases that match TRBD1. The germline V gene encodes CDR1 SGHNT and CDR2 YYREEE (reference sequence). The V segment lost 4 bases and the J segment 0 bases; nucleotides outside the gene matches: 5. The CDR3 is 16 residues long. In DNA, the CDR3 is TGTGCCAGCAGCCAAGGACAGGGGAGCTCTGGAAACACCATATATTTT. It specifies CASSQGQGSSGNTIYF.

This clone was picked up a small number of times. The chain recombines TRBV18 with TRBJ2-5; D gene unclear. The germline V and J ends were trimmed by 3 bases and 5 bases, with 13 bases remaining between them. Germline CDR1 and CDR2: KGHSH and LQKENI. The CDR3 contains 14 residues. The CDR3 DNA reads TGTGCCAGCTCACCCCCCATATCCCGGGAGACCCAGTACTTC. Amino acid sequence: CASSPPISRETQYF.

The chain carries TRBV7-2 and TRBJ2-3; D perhaps matches TRBD1 (5 bases). The germline V gene has CDR1 SGHTA and CDR2 FQGNSA. The CDR3 covers 14 residues. Trimming removed 1 base from V and 2 bases from J, with 7 bases in between. The CDR3 bases are TGTGCCAGCAGCTTAGTTGGGGCCACAGATACGCAGTATTTT. It encodes CASSLVGATDTQYF.

This chain connects TRBV29-1 to TRBJ2-5; a weak D match, TRBD1 (6 bases). V dropped 5 bases and J dropped 5 bases, with 15 bases sitting between them. Germline V gene data show CDR1 as SQVTM and CDR2 as ANQGSEA. The CDR3 is 13 residues long. DNA for the CDR3: TGCAGCGTTTCCGGGACACAAGGGGAGACCCAGTACTTC. Amino acids: CSVSGTQGETQYF.

This chain uses TRBV24-1 with TRBJ1-2, with 7 bases identical to TRBD1. This CDR3 region has 15 residues. CDR1 is KGHDR, CDR2 SFDVKD, per germline. V dropped 7 bases and J dropped 2; count of bases not matched to a gene: 9. Here the CDR3 reads CATSLRQGTNYGYTF. The CDR3 DNA reads TGTGCCACCAGCCTACGACAGGGTACCAACTATGGCTACACCTTC.

V gene TRBV2 combines with J gene TRBJ1-3; 9 nucleotides match TRBD1. The V and J ends lost 6 bases and 16 bases, in that order; junction bases with no gene match: 13. Germline V gene data show CDR1 as SNHLY and CDR2 as FYNNEI. This CDR3 contains 13 residues. The CDR3 spells CASSRDRAQILYF. The CDR3 coding sequence is TGTGCCAGCAGCCGGGACAGGGCGCAAATTTTGTATTTT.

The chain combines TRBV27 with TRBJ2-3; perhaps TRBD2 as D (5 bases). This CDR3 has 13 residues. Germline CDR1 MNHEY, CDR2 SMNVEV (reference sequence). Deletions cut 3 bases from V and 6 bases from J, with 10 bases between. The chain's CDR3 is CASSLSERDTQYF. CDR3 nucleotide sequence: TGTGCCAGCAGTTTGTCAGAGCGGGATACGCAGTATTTT.

The chain recombines TRBV5-6 with TRBJ1-1, with 7 positions matching TRBD1. The V gene end was trimmed by 4 bases and the J gene end by 0 bases; junction bases not matched to a gene: 6. The CDR3 contains 15 residues. CDR1 is SGHDT, CDR2 YYEEEE, per germline. Here the CDR3 reads CASSNTGAVNTEAFF. DNA of the CDR3: TGTGCCAGCAGCAATACAGGGGCCGTGAACACTGAAGCTTTCTTT.